This T cell receptor beta chain derives from a study of T-cell reconstitution after alpha-beta-depleted transplantation in children. Preparing the TCRbeta library involved the use of unique molecular identifiers. Using its own MiXCR run on the PCR reads, TCRdb lists one record per CDR3 protein. The data show 200,000 to 300,000 distinct CDR3 sequences, 20% to 30% seen once. Material: PBMCs, mostly from graft donor cells, obtained 360 days after TCRalphabeta/CD19-depleted stem cell transplant. The sequence was collected from a female patient aged 2-10 years who had a stem cell transplant for congenital amegakaryocytic thrombocytopenia, so the T cells may come from the graft donor.

As DNA, the CDR3 is TGTGCCAGCAGCGAAGGACAGGGGGCAGCCAAAAACATTCAGTACTTC. It encodes CASSEGQGAAKNIQYF. The rearrangement joins TRBV9 to TRBJ2-4; TRBD1 agrees at 11 bases. The V gene's germline CDR1 is SGDLS and CDR2 YYNGEE. The J segment lost 0 bases and the V segment lost 3 bases, leaving 2 bases of the junction unmatched. The CDR3 extends over 16 amino acids.